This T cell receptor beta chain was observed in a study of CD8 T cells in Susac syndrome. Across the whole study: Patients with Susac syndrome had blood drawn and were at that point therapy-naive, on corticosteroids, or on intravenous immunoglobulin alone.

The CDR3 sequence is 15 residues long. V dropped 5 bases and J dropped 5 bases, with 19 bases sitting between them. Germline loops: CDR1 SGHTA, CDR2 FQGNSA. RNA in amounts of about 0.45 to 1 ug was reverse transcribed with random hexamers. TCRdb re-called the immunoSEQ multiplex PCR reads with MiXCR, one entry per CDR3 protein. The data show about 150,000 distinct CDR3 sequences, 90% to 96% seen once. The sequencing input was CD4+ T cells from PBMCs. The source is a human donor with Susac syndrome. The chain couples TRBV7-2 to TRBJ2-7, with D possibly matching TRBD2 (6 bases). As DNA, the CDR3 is TGTGCCAGCAGCATCCCCGGGCGGGGCAATAACGAGCAGTACTTC. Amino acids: CASSIPGRGNNEQYF.